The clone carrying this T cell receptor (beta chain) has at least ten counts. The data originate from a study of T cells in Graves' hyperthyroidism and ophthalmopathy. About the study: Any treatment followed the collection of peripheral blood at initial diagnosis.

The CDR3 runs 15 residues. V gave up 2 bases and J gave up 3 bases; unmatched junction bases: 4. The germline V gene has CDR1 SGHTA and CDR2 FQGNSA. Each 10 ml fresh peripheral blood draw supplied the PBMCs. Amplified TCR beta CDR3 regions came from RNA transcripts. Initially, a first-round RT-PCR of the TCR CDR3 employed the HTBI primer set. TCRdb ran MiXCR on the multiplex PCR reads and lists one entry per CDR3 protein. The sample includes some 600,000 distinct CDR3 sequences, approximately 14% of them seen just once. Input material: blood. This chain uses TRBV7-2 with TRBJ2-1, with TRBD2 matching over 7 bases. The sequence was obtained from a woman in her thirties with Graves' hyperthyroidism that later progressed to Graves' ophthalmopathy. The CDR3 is CASSLRREIYNEQFF. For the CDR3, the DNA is TGTGCCAGCAGCTTAAGGCGGGAGATCTACAATGAGCAGTTCTTC. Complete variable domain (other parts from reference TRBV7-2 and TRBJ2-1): GAGVSQSPSNKVTEKGKDVELRCDPISGHTALYWYRQSLGQGLEFLIYFQGNSAPDKSGLPSDRFSAERTGGSVSTLTIQRTQQEDSAVYLCASSLRREIYNEQFFGPGTRLTVL.